These T cell receptor beta chains were read from a single sample in a study of blood T cell repertoires in COVID-19. The table came from immunoSEQ multiplex PCR; TCRdb's copy has only in-frame clones and leaves some out. The sample records some 200,000 clones, more than 75% being singletons. The sequenced sample consisted of peripheral blood. Receptors originate from a man aged 40-49 years with active or convalescent COVID-19. Both conserved end residues are part of each CDR3. The order of the fields is clone size, D gene, V gene, J gene, CDR3 protein, CDR3 DNA. The D gene is left open where the match is weak. Only some rows state a clone size, as once, few, many or a class for expanded clones.

abundance: -; d_gene: -; v_gene: TRBV5-1; j_gene: TRBJ2-6; CDR3aa: CASSGFSRQGGSGANVLTF; CDR3nt: TGCGCCAGCAGCGGATTTTCTAGGCAGGGAGGCTCTGGGGCCAACGTCCTGACTTTC
abundance: -; d_gene: TRBD1; v_gene: TRBV2; j_gene: TRBJ2-2; CDR3aa: CAGRQGPTNTGELFF; CDR3nt: TGTGCCGGGCGACAGGGTCCAACGAACACCGGGGAGCTGTTTTTT
abundance: -; d_gene: TRBD1; v_gene: TRBV5-6; j_gene: TRBJ1-2; CDR3aa: CASSLEDRSYGYTF; CDR3nt: TGTGCCAGCAGCTTGGAGGACAGGAGCTATGGCTACACCTTC
abundance: -; d_gene: -; v_gene: TRBV7-9; j_gene: TRBJ2-3; CDR3aa: CASSLGTAPDTQYF; CDR3nt: TGTGCCAGCAGCTTAGGAACTGCACCAGATACGCAGTATTTT
abundance: few; d_gene: TRBD2; v_gene: TRBV6-5; j_gene: TRBJ2-1; CDR3aa: CASSYLGRGGKQFF; CDR3nt: TGTGCCAGCAGTTATCTCGGGCGGGGGGGCAAGCAGTTCTTC
abundance: -; d_gene: -; v_gene: TRBV15; j_gene: TRBJ2-3; CDR3aa: CATSRRERLGDTQYF; CDR3nt: TGTGCCACCAGCAGAAGGGAGCGGCTGGGAGATACGCAGTATTTT
abundance: -; d_gene: TRBD1; v_gene: TRBV5-1; j_gene: TRBJ1-4; CDR3aa: CASSDSGTGREKLFF; CDR3nt: TGCGCCAGCAGCGATTCCGGGACAGGGCGGGAAAAACTGTTTTTT
abundance: -; d_gene: TRBD2; v_gene: TRBV5-4; j_gene: TRBJ2-3; CDR3aa: CASSLMRGGTDTQYF; CDR3nt: TGTGCCAGCAGCTTAATGCGGGGGGGCACAGATACGCAGTATTTT
abundance: -; d_gene: -; v_gene: TRBV7-9; j_gene: TRBJ2-5; CDR3aa: CASSYQSVETQYF; CDR3nt: TGTGCCAGCAGCTATCAGAGCGTGGAGACCCAGTACTTC
abundance: -; d_gene: -; v_gene: TRBV18; j_gene: TRBJ1-4; CDR3aa: CASSPTTLQANEKLFF; CDR3nt: TGTGCCAGCTCACCGACAACCCTCCAAGCTAATGAAAAACTGTTTTTT
abundance: -; d_gene: -; v_gene: TRBV6-5; j_gene: TRBJ1-1; CDR3aa: CASSATDRMNTEAFF; CDR3nt: TGTGCCAGCAGCGCGACAGATCGAATGAACACTGAAGCTTTCTTT
abundance: -; d_gene: -; v_gene: TRBV29-1; j_gene: TRBJ2-2; CDR3aa: CSVVRTVNTGELFF; CDR3nt: TGCAGCGTTGTTCGGACAGTGAACACCGGGGAGCTGTTTTTT
abundance: -; d_gene: -; v_gene: TRBV7-9; j_gene: TRBJ1-1; CDR3aa: CASSFVLGQTNTEAFF; CDR3nt: TGTGCCAGCAGCTTTGTCCTCGGACAGACGAACACTGAAGCTTTCTTT
abundance: -; d_gene: -; v_gene: TRBV6-6; j_gene: TRBJ2-3; CDR3aa: CASSPLASTDTQYF; CDR3nt: TGTGCCAGCAGCCCCCTAGCTAGCACAGATACGCAGTATTTT
abundance: -; d_gene: -; v_gene: TRBV7-9; j_gene: TRBJ1-1; CDR3aa: CASSPGGGTEAFF; CDR3nt: TGTGCCAGCAGCCCCGGCGGGGGAACTGAAGCTTTCTTT
abundance: few; d_gene: -; v_gene: TRBV21-1; j_gene: TRBJ1-6; CDR3aa: CASSKGGSSSPLHF; CDR3nt: TGTGCCAGCAGCAAAGGAGGGAGTTCTTCACCCCTCCACTTT
abundance: -; d_gene: TRBD1; v_gene: TRBV2; j_gene: TRBJ1-1; CDR3aa: CASMQDRVVNTEAFF; CDR3nt: TGTGCCAGCATGCAGGACAGGGTCGTGAACACTGAAGCTTTCTTT
abundance: few; d_gene: TRBD1; v_gene: TRBV19; j_gene: TRBJ1-2; CDR3aa: CASSIPWDRDGYTF; CDR3nt: TGTGCCAGTAGTATACCCTGGGACAGGGACGGCTACACCTTC
abundance: -; d_gene: TRBD1; v_gene: TRBV28; j_gene: TRBJ1-1; CDR3aa: CASSAPGTGVTEAFF; CDR3nt: TGTGCCAGCAGTGCCCCCGGGACAGGGGTGACTGAAGCTTTCTTT
abundance: -; d_gene: -; v_gene: TRBV19; j_gene: TRBJ1-2; CDR3aa: CASSIEAGIPQDYGYTF; CDR3nt: TGTGCCAGTAGTATAGAGGCAGGGATCCCTCAGGACTATGGCTACACCTTC
abundance: few; d_gene: TRBD2; v_gene: TRBV12-3/TRBV12-4; j_gene: TRBJ2-1; CDR3aa: CASSFRGGEQFF; CDR3nt: TGTGCCAGCAGTTTCCGGGGGGGTGAGCAGTTCTTC
abundance: -; d_gene: TRBD1; v_gene: TRBV5-1; j_gene: TRBJ2-2; CDR3aa: CASSFLGQGYTGELFF; CDR3nt: TGCGCCAGCAGCTTTTTGGGACAGGGTTACACCGGGGAGCTGTTTTTT
abundance: -; d_gene: -; v_gene: TRBV6-1; j_gene: TRBJ1-1; CDR3aa: CASSELKKTGEAFF; CDR3nt: TGTGCCAGCAGTGAATTAAAAAAAACGGGGGAAGCTTTCTTT
abundance: few; d_gene: -; v_gene: TRBV6-6; j_gene: TRBJ2-7; CDR3aa: CASRQGDISYEQYF; CDR3nt: TGTGCCAGCAGACAAGGGGACATATCCTACGAGCAGTACTTC
abundance: -; d_gene: -; v_gene: TRBV13; j_gene: TRBJ2-2; CDR3aa: CASSQLTGELFF; CDR3nt: TGTGCCAGCAGCCAACTCACCGGGGAGCTGTTTTTT
abundance: -; d_gene: TRBD1; v_gene: TRBV11-3; j_gene: TRBJ2-4; CDR3aa: CASSLGQGGGAKNIQYF; CDR3nt: TGTGCCAGCAGCTTAGGACAGGGTGGTGGCGCCAAAAACATTCAGTACTTC
abundance: -; d_gene: TRBD1; v_gene: TRBV6-2/TRBV6-3; j_gene: TRBJ1-5; CDR3aa: CASSYGRTGRQPQHF; CDR3nt: TGTGCCAGCAGTTACGGACGGACAGGGAGGCAGCCCCAGCATTTT
abundance: -; d_gene: -; v_gene: TRBV28; j_gene: TRBJ2-7; CDR3aa: CASDSGPPYEQYF; CDR3nt: TGTGCCAGCGATTCAGGGCCCCCCTACGAGCAGTACTTC
abundance: -; d_gene: -; v_gene: TRBV5-1; j_gene: TRBJ1-1; CDR3aa: CASSLAFITGSAEAFF; CDR3nt: TGCGCCAGCAGCTTGGCCTTTATAACAGGGAGCGCGGAAGCTTTCTTT
abundance: -; d_gene: -; v_gene: TRBV19; j_gene: TRBJ1-2; CDR3aa: CASSIGPGYYGYTF; CDR3nt: TGTGCCAGTAGTATAGGTCCGGGGTACTATGGCTACACCTTC
abundance: -; d_gene: TRBD1; v_gene: TRBV5-5; j_gene: TRBJ1-1; CDR3aa: CASTLGQTNTEAFF; CDR3nt: TGTGCCAGCACCCTGGGACAGACGAACACTGAAGCTTTCTTT
abundance: -; d_gene: TRBD1; v_gene: TRBV24-1; j_gene: TRBJ1-5; CDR3aa: CATSDSGTGRYMEPQHF; CDR3nt: TGTGCCACCAGTGACTCCGGGACAGGTCGGTATATGGAGCCCCAGCATTTT
abundance: -; d_gene: -; v_gene: TRBV28; j_gene: TRBJ1-2; CDR3aa: CASSWRGGIYGYTF; CDR3nt: TGTGCCAGCAGTTGGAGGGGGGGAATTTATGGCTACACCTTC
abundance: -; d_gene: TRBD1; v_gene: TRBV6-5; j_gene: TRBJ1-2; CDR3aa: CASRQGAGGYTF; CDR3nt: TGTGCCAGCAGACAGGGGGCGGGGGGCTACACCTTC
abundance: -; d_gene: -; v_gene: TRBV18; j_gene: TRBJ1-1; CDR3aa: CASSPPNSNTEAFF; CDR3nt: TGTGCCAGCTCACCACCGAACAGCAACACTGAAGCTTTCTTT
abundance: -; d_gene: -; v_gene: TRBV9; j_gene: TRBJ1-3; CDR3aa: CASSGGDGSSGNTIYF; CDR3nt: TGTGCCAGCAGCGGAGGAGACGGAAGCTCTGGAAACACCATATATTTT
abundance: -; d_gene: TRBD1; v_gene: TRBV4-3; j_gene: TRBJ1-1; CDR3aa: CASSPGTGGTEAFF; CDR3nt: TGCGCCAGCAGCCCCGGGACAGGGGGTACTGAAGCTTTCTTT
abundance: -; d_gene: -; v_gene: TRBV7-2; j_gene: TRBJ1-1; CDR3aa: CASSLHGVGTEAFF; CDR3nt: TGTGCCAGCAGCTTACACGGGGTGGGTACTGAAGCTTTCTTT
abundance: -; d_gene: TRBD1; v_gene: TRBV7-3; j_gene: TRBJ2-7; CDR3aa: CASSLGTGEEQYF; CDR3nt: TGTGCCAGCAGCTTAGGAACAGGGGAGGAGCAGTACTTC
abundance: -; d_gene: TRBD1; v_gene: TRBV15; j_gene: TRBJ1-4; CDR3aa: CATSTDRGNAEKLFF; CDR3nt: TGTGCCACCAGCACAGACAGGGGAAATGCTGAAAAACTGTTTTTT
abundance: -; d_gene: -; v_gene: TRBV18; j_gene: TRBJ1-1; CDR3aa: CASSQGMNTEAFF; CDR3nt: TGTGCCAGCTCACAGGGGATGAACACTGAAGCTTTCTTT
abundance: -; d_gene: -; v_gene: TRBV18; j_gene: TRBJ2-5; CDR3aa: CASSPGDKTPIKETQYF; CDR3nt: TGTGCCAGCTCACCGGGAGATAAGACTCCGATAAAAGAGACCCAGTACTTC
abundance: -; d_gene: TRBD2; v_gene: TRBV7-9; j_gene: TRBJ2-1; CDR3aa: CASSSKWGLAGSSYNEQFF; CDR3nt: TGTGCCAGCAGCTCCAAGTGGGGACTAGCGGGAAGCTCCTACAATGAGCAGTTCTTC
abundance: once; d_gene: -; v_gene: TRBV6-5; j_gene: TRBJ2-2; CDR3aa: CASSRTDATGELFF; CDR3nt: TGTGCCAGCAGTAGGACTGACGCAACCGGGGAGCTGTTTTTT
abundance: -; d_gene: -; v_gene: TRBV18; j_gene: TRBJ1-1; CDR3aa: CASSPGGDTEAFF; CDR3nt: TGTGCCAGCTCACCGGGGGGGGACACTGAAGCTTTCTTT
abundance: -; d_gene: -; v_gene: TRBV30; j_gene: TRBJ1-1; CDR3aa: CAWSRAGPEAFF; CDR3nt: TGTGCCTGGAGTCGGGCAGGGCCTGAAGCTTTCTTT
abundance: once; d_gene: -; v_gene: TRBV9; j_gene: TRBJ2-5; CDR3aa: CASSVAGGLQETQYF; CDR3nt: TGTGCCAGCAGCGTAGCAGGAGGGCTCCAAGAGACCCAGTACTTC
abundance: -; d_gene: -; v_gene: TRBV5-3; j_gene: TRBJ2-4; CDR3aa: CARSLALGHLAKNIQYF; CDR3nt: TGTGCCAGAAGCTTGGCTCTGGGACACCTAGCCAAAAACATTCAGTACTTC
abundance: -; d_gene: -; v_gene: TRBV10-2; j_gene: TRBJ1-2; CDR3aa: CASSETGGRVYGYTF; CDR3nt: TGCGCCAGCAGTGAGACGGGGGGACGGGTTTACGGCTACACCTTC
abundance: -; d_gene: -; v_gene: TRBV2; j_gene: TRBJ1-5; CDR3aa: CASKQVNQPQHF; CDR3nt: TGTGCCAGCAAACAGGTAAATCAGCCCCAGCATTTT
abundance: once; d_gene: -; v_gene: TRBV7-8; j_gene: TRBJ2-3; CDR3aa: CASSSFGRGYETDTQYF; CDR3nt: TGTGCCAGCAGCTCCTTTGGGCGGGGCTACGAAACAGATACGCAGTATTTT
abundance: once; d_gene: -; v_gene: TRBV2; j_gene: TRBJ2-3; CDR3aa: CASLRRDGITDTQYF; CDR3nt: TGTGCCAGCTTGCGGCGGGACGGAATCACAGATACGCAGTATTTT